The rows below give T cell receptor beta chains drawn from one sample of a study of blood T cell repertoires in COVID-19. Repertoires were generated with immunoSEQ multiplex PCR, while TCRdb's copy carries only in-frame clones and drops some. This table has fewer than 60,000 clones, about 82% appearing once. The sequencing input was peripheral blood. Receptor source: a human donor in a cohort sampled during active COVID-19. Both conserved end residues are part of each CDR3. The D gene is left open where the match is weak. The size of a clone is reported for some rows only, either as once, few or many, or as a class for expanded clones.

TRBV6-6	.	TRBJ1-4	16	.	TGTGCCAGCAGTTACTCATCAGGGTGGCCTAATGAAAAACTGTTTTTT	CASSYSSGWPNEKLFF
TRBV4-1	few	TRBJ2-1	16	TRBD2	TGCGCCAGCAGCCAGCCAACTAGCGACGCCTACAATGAGCAGTTCTTC	CASSQPTSDAYNEQFF
TRBV7-6	.	TRBJ2-6	14	.	TGTGCCAGCAGCTCGAGCTCTGGGGCCAACGTCCTGACTTTC	CASSSSSGANVLTF
TRBV24-1	.	TRBJ2-3	16	TRBD1	TGTGCCACCAGTGACAACAGGGGAGCCGGCACAGATACGCAGTATTTT	CATSDNRGAGTDTQYF
TRBV9	.	TRBJ2-1	14	.	TGTGCCAGCAGCTCCCCCGGGGCCTACAATGAGCAGTTCTTC	CASSSPGAYNEQFF
TRBV7-2	.	TRBJ1-6	14	.	TGTGCCAGCAGCTTAGTGACAGGCAATTCACCCCTCCACTTT	CASSLVTGNSPLHF
TRBV10-3	.	TRBJ2-1	14	.	TGTGCCATCAGCCTCCTCCAACACGACAATGAGCAGTTCTTC	CAISLLQHDNEQFF
TRBV5-1	once	TRBJ2-7	16	TRBD2	TGCGCCAGCAGCTTGGCCTGGGCGGGAGACGTTAGCGAGCAGTACTTC	CASSLAWAGDVSEQYF
TRBV11-2	.	TRBJ2-6	17	.	TGTGCCAGCAGCTTCGGAAGAAGGGGTGGTGGGGCCAACGTCCTGACTTTC	CASSFGRRGGGANVLTF
TRBV9	.	TRBJ2-2	15	.	TGTGCCAGCAGCCAGGGGAGAGAGAACACCGGGGAGCTGTTTTTT	CASSQGRENTGELFF
TRBV4-3	.	TRBJ1-4	16	TRBD1	TGCGCCAGCAGCCAAGATAAGTGGACAGGGCGAGGAAAACTGTTTTTT	CASSQDKWTGRGKLFF
TRBV30	.	TRBJ2-1	15	.	TGTGCCTGGAGTGTTTTTCTAAATGCCAACAATGAGCAGTTCTTC	CAWSVFLNANNEQFF
TRBV4-3	.	TRBJ1-2	14	TRBD1	TGCGCCAGCCGTCCGGGACAGGGGAACTATGGCTACACCTTC	CASRPGQGNYGYTF
TRBV5-1	.	TRBJ2-3	16	TRBD2	TGCGCCAGCAGCTTGGCTACTAGCGGGAATGGAGATACGCAGTATTTT	CASSLATSGNGDTQYF
TRBV30	.	TRBJ1-2	15	.	TGTGCCTGGAGGGGAAAGCGGCTCGGGGACTATGGCTACACCTTC	CAWRGKRLGDYGYTF
TRBV11-1	.	TRBJ2-3	14	.	TGTGCCAGCAGCGCGGGCCGGGGCACAGATACGCAGTATTTT	CASSAGRGTDTQYF
TRBV19	.	TRBJ2-5	14	TRBD2	TGTGCCAGTAGTCTCGGGACTAAAAGAGAGACCCAGTACTTC	CASSLGTKRETQYF
TRBV2	.	TRBJ2-7	16	.	TGTGCCAGCAGTGAAGTGGCCTTTGGGAGCTCCTACGAGCAGTACTTC	CASSEVAFGSSYEQYF
TRBV10-2	.	TRBJ1-4	14	TRBD1	TGCGCCAGCACGGGCGGGACAGGGGTTGAAAAACTGTTTTTT	CASTGGTGVEKLFF
TRBV6-2/TRBV6-3	.	TRBJ1-5	17	TRBD1	TGTGCCAGCAGTTACAGGGGGCTCTCCTATAGCAATCAGCCCCAGCATTTT	CASSYRGLSYSNQPQHF
TRBV19	.	TRBJ1-4	15	.	TGTGCCAGTAGCTATGGGGGGGGGCAACATGAAAAACTGTTTTTT	CASSYGGGQHEKLFF
TRBV29-1	.	TRBJ2-1	15	.	TGCAGCGTTGAGACAGGTTGGGGCTCCTACAATGAGCAGTTCTTC	CSVETGWGSYNEQFF
TRBV9	.	TRBJ2-7	12	.	TGTGCCAGCAGCCCCCAGGGCTACGAGCAGTACTTC	CASSPQGYEQYF
TRBV7-8	.	TRBJ1-4	15	TRBD1	TGTGCCAGCAGCGCCCCGGGACAGGGGTATGAAAAACTGTTTTTT	CASSAPGQGYEKLFF
TRBV9	.	TRBJ2-7	14	.	TGTGCCAGCAGCATTAGGACAGACTCCTACGAGCAGTACTTC	CASSIRTDSYEQYF
TRBV27	.	TRBJ1-4	15	TRBD1	TGTGCCAGCAGAGAATCAGGGGGCGGTCGGGAAAAACTGTTTTTT	CASRESGGGREKLFF
TRBV7-6	.	TRBJ1-1	13	.	TGTGCCAGCACCTCAGCGGGGGCCACTGAAGCTTTCTTT	CASTSAGATEAFF
TRBV9	.	TRBJ1-6	15	TRBD1	TGTGCCAGCAGCGGAAGGACAGGGGATAATTCACCCCTCCACTTT	CASSGRTGDNSPLHF
TRBV15	.	TRBJ1-6	17	TRBD1	TGTGCCACCAGCTCAGGACAGGCGAGCTCCTATAATTCACCCCTCCACTTT	CATSSGQASSYNSPLHF
TRBV7-9	.	TRBJ1-6	17	.	TGTGCCAGCAGCTTAGCGTTGGGCTTCCCCTATAATTCACCCCTCCACTTT	CASSLALGFPYNSPLHF
TRBV7-7	few	TRBJ2-3	16	TRBD2	TGTGCTAGCAGCGAACTAGCGGGGGGGAGGTTTGATACGCAGTATTTT	CASSELAGGRFDTQYF
TRBV6-6	.	TRBJ2-3	15	TRBD2	TGTGCCAGCAGTTATGGTGGGAGGGCCGCGGATACGCAGTATTTT	CASSYGGRAADTQYF
TRBV20-1	.	TRBJ2-3	14	.	TGCAGTGCTAGTAGTCACCTCGGGACAGATACGCAGTATTTT	CSASSHLGTDTQYF
TRBV18	.	TRBJ1-1	15	.	TGTGCCAGCTCACAAGGGGTGGGCATGAACACTGAAGCTTTCTTT	CASSQGVGMNTEAFF
TRBV4-3	.	TRBJ1-2	15	.	TGCGCCAGCAGCCAAGATTCGGGGGTAGGGGATGGCTACACCTTC	CASSQDSGVGDGYTF
TRBV6-1	.	TRBJ1-3	17	.	TGTGCCAGCAGTGTCGGAAACCTACAGGGTTCTGGAAACACCATATATTTT	CASSVGNLQGSGNTIYF
TRBV7-8	.	TRBJ1-5	16	.	TGTGCCAGCAGCTTGGAACAGTCTTTTAGCAATCAGCCCCAGCATTTT	CASSLEQSFSNQPQHF
TRBV18	.	TRBJ2-2	17	.	TGTGCCAGCTCACGCGACCAAAGCGGGACATCGGACGGGGAGCTGTTTTTT	CASSRDQSGTSDGELFF
TRBV6-5	.	TRBJ2-3	15	.	TGTGCCAGCAGTCGGGACTCTTGGGGCACAGATACGCAGTATTTT	CASSRDSWGTDTQYF
TRBV12-3/TRBV12-4	.	TRBJ2-1	12	TRBD2	TGTGCCAGCAGTGCGACTAGCTATGAGCAGTTCTTC	CASSATSYEQFF
TRBV19	.	TRBJ2-3	15	TRBD1	TGTGCCAGTAGTACGGGACAGGGGGCGCTGGATACGCAGTATTTT	CASSTGQGALDTQYF
TRBV20-1	.	TRBJ2-7	13	.	TGCAGTGCTAGTCGTCCAGGGCCCCACGAGCAGTACTTC	CSASRPGPHEQYF
TRBV5-5	.	TRBJ1-2	16	TRBD1	TGTGCCAGCAGCTTGTCGGCCACAGGGGGCGGCTATGGCTACACCTTC	CASSLSATGGGYGYTF
TRBV2	once	TRBJ1-4	15	TRBD1	TGTGCCAGCAGCAGACAGGGGGCCGCCGGTGAAAAACTGTTTTTT	CASSRQGAAGEKLFF
TRBV7-8	.	TRBJ1-3	14	TRBD1	TGTGCCAGCAGCCCCAGACAGGGGGCGAACACCATATATTTT	CASSPRQGANTIYF
TRBV4-3	.	TRBJ2-7	15	.	TGCGCCAGCAGCCAAGATCAACTAGGGAGCTACGAGCAGTACTTC	CASSQDQLGSYEQYF
TRBV7-2	.	TRBJ2-7	13	.	TGTGCCAGCAGTAACGGGGGTATTTACGAGCAGTACTTC	CASSNGGIYEQYF
TRBV7-2	.	TRBJ2-1	16	TRBD2	TGTGCCAGCAGCTTGAGGCGGGAGGGCAAATACAATGAGCAGTTCTTC	CASSLRREGKYNEQFF
TRBV20-1	.	TRBJ2-1	14	TRBD2	TGCAGTGCTAGTAAAAGCGGGAGGGGGAATGAGCAGTTCTTC	CSASKSGRGNEQFF
TRBV4-1	.	TRBJ2-5	16	TRBD2	TGCGCCAGCAGCCAATGGGGCGGGGGACCCCAAGAGACCCAGTACTTC	CASSQWGGGPQETQYF
TRBV6-2/TRBV6-3	.	TRBJ1-5	16	.	TGTGCCAGCAGTTACGCCCGGACAGCTCTCAATCAGCCCCAGCATTTT	CASSYARTALNQPQHF
TRBV7-2	.	TRBJ2-3	17	TRBD2	TGTGCCAGCAGCTTAGCGGGGCGGGGTAGCGGGATGGATACGCAGTATTTT	CASSLAGRGSGMDTQYF